This is a list of T cell receptor beta chains from one sample in a study of shared clonotypes between healthy human individuals. Using immunoSEQ multiplex PCR, the repertoire was profiled, and TCRdb retains in-frame clones only, with some absent. This sample carries nearly 1,000,000 clones, approximately 76% of them seen once, and the ten largest clones take roughly 1.5%. The material sequenced was memory CD4+ T cells sorted from blood. The receptors come from a young man in good health. The conserved cysteine and the conserved F or W are not part of the CDR3 here. The order of the fields is J gene, V gene, CDR3 protein.

TRBJ2-3 TRBV18 ASSLQTGQDTQY
TRBJ1-2 TRBV4-1 ASSQDSPGNYGYT
TRBJ1-4 TRBV4-1 ASSQVRGANEKLF
TRBJ2-3 TRBV28 ASQIPTDTQY
TRBJ2-5 TRBV6-6 LLYMETQY
TRBJ1-2 TRBV7-8 ASSPGQLYGYT
TRBJ2-7 TRBV11-2 ASSSPVTGGEQY
TRBJ1-5 TRBV2 ASLPTGGNNQPQH
TRBJ2-7 TRBV2 ASSIAGGPHEQY
TRBJ2-5 TRBV6-1 ASSATGSHRETQY
TRBJ1-1 TRBV25-1 ASSKPGNTEAF
TRBJ1-4 TRBV18 ASSRRGADSTNEKLF
TRBJ1-5 TRBV7-2 ASSARGRPQH
TRBJ2-3 TRBV7-2 ASSLSGSGTDTQY
TRBJ2-2 TRBV11-2 ASSLMGELF
TRBJ2-7 TRBV6-6 ASSYLAGGLYEQY
TRBJ1-6 TRBV30 AWSATGAAGNSPLH
TRBJ1-2 TRBV27 ASSSGRYGYT
TRBJ1-6 TRBV28 ASLRQENFLSPLH
TRBJ2-2 TRBV9 ASSAVPTGELF
TRBJ2-1 TRBV7-9 ASSLAAGASYNEQF
TRBJ1-2 TRBV5-1 ASSQEPQNYGYT
TRBJ2-1 TRBV5-1 ASSPYSSSGYNEQF
TRBJ2-7 TRBV7-8 ASSRLASEQY
TRBJ2-5 TRBV2 ASSVRGGETQY
TRBJ2-5 TRBV11-2 ASSLDRQETQY
TRBJ1-3 TRBV11-2 ASSLARPGSVGLQY
TRBJ1-1 TRBV5-1 ASSLGANTEAF
TRBJ2-7 TRBV27 ASRDSGKRYEQY
TRBJ1-6 TRBV5-1 ASSLDRSGSPLH
TRBJ1-2 TRBV7-9 ASSRGDYGYT
TRBJ2-5 TRBV18 ASSQVAGDTQY
TRBJ1-1 TRBV5-6 ASRGRGRNTEAF
TRBJ2-3 TRBV5-1 ASSFKGEGADTQY
TRBJ1-2 TRBV5-1 ASRLLGIPGQGLRGYT
TRBJ2-7 TRBV11-2 ASSLVGETSSYEQY
TRBJ2-7 TRBV7-2 ASSLRGGWSSYEQY
TRBJ1-1 TRBV11-3 ASSLRVTEAF
TRBJ2-1 TRBV7-9 ASSNINNEQF
TRBJ2-2 TRBV29-1 SVVRQGGTGELF
TRBJ1-2 TRBV28 AIPGQGVTGGYT
TRBJ1-3 TRBV7-9 ASSLEGFRLSGNTIY
TRBJ1-1 TRBV19 ASSPRQGFIEAF
TRBJ2-5 TRBV25-1 ASSEYAGVLSEQY
TRBJ2-3 TRBV18 ASSLGSTDTQY
TRBJ2-2 TRBV2 ASKKIGTPGGELF
TRBJ2-1 TRBV11-2 ASSFIQRGYNEQF
TRBJ2-1 TRBV5-1 ASSPASGSSYNEQF
TRBJ1-2 TRBV30 AWGGGDGYGYT
TRBJ2-7 TRBV28 ASSPSSSYEQY
TRBJ2-7 TRBV7-8 ASSPGTGDSYEQY
TRBJ2-7 TRBV25-1 ASSTPGQGYEQY
TRBJ2-7 TRBV5-6 ASMRAGGSYEQY
. TRBV21-1 ATIGTGTYEQY
TRBJ2-1 TRBV11-2 ASIGAGTYNEQF
TRBJ2-7 TRBV7-9 ASGRGYEQY
TRBJ2-7 TRBV18 ASSPGKGGEQY